The clone carrying this TCR beta chain was detected many times. The data stem from a study of CDR3 diversity in severe acne. In TCRdb, the PCR reads were re-called with MiXCR into one record per CDR3 protein. The table has some 90,000 distinct CDR3 sequences, around 47% seen once. V lost 4 bases and J lost 4, with 16 bases in between. Germline CDR1 SGHTA, CDR2 FQGNSA. The CDR3 has 15 residues. This TCR derives from a male donor with severe acne vulgaris. The specimen sequenced was blood. The chain uses TRBV7-2 and TRBJ2-5; unclear D gene. CDR3 nucleotide sequence: TGTGCCAGCAGCTCAAGGTGGGGTCAGGTAGAGACCCAGTACTTC. This encodes CASSSRWGQVETQYF.